The 8 T cell receptor beta chains listed next were all sequenced from one sample in a study of shared clonotypes between healthy human individuals. Assay used: immunoSEQ multiplex PCR; TCRdb lists only in-frame clones, some missing. The sample holds 2 million to 2.5 million clones, 85% to 95% seen once. What was sequenced was naive CD4+ T cells sorted from blood. Subset here: CD45RA+ positively selected. All receptors derive from a man younger than 35 in good health.

The V and J genes are TRBV6-6 and TRBJ2-7; D gene unclear. Germline loops: CDR1 MNHNY, CDR2 SVGAGI (reference sequence). Trimming took off 3 bases at V and 6 bases at J, with 15 bases between the two ends. There are 14 residues in the CDR3. The CDR3 spells CASSYVSGTAEQYF. The CDR3 nucleotides read TGTGCCAGCAGTTATGTCTCCGGAACGGCCGAGCAGTACTTC.

The chain combines TRBV10-3 with TRBJ1-1; 8 bases map to TRBD1. J was trimmed by 4 bases and V by 10 bases; bases with no gene match: 8. The CDR3 length is 13 residues. Germline assignment: CDR1 ENHRY and CDR2 SYGVKD. The CDR3 is CASAGTGPTEAFF. The CDR3 nucleotides are TGTGCCAGTGCCGGGACAGGCCCCACTGAAGCTTTCTTT.

This chain links TRBV21-1 with TRBJ1-6. TRBV21-1 is a pseudogene locus. This CDR3 comprises 17 residues. CDR3 protein: CASSKAKGGSYNSPLHF. CDR3 coding DNA: TGTGCCAGCAGCAAAGCGAAGGGGGGGAGCTATAATTCACCCCTCCACTTT.

Written as DNA, the CDR3 is TGTGCCAGCTCAGCCGGGACGGGGGTCGTCGAGCAGTACTTC. This sequence encodes CASSAGTGVVEQYF. This chain joins TRBV18 and TRBJ2-7, with D possibly being TRBD2 (6 bases). CDR1 is KGHSH and CDR2 is LQKENI in the germline V gene. This CDR3 comprises 14 residues. Trimming took off 5 bases at V and 6 bases at J, with 17 bases between the two ends.

V usage is TRBV9 and J usage is TRBJ2-2; D uncertain. The CDR3 contains 15 residues. Germline CDR1 is SGDLS and CDR2 is YYNGEE. V was trimmed by 4 bases and J by 4 bases, leaving 14 bases between them. The CDR3 DNA follows: TGTGCCAGCAGCCCTGACCTGTTGGGCACCGGGGAGCTGTTTTTT. This codes for CASSPDLLGTGELFF.

The V gene is TRBV19, the J gene TRBJ1-2; 7 bases are shared with TRBD1. The CDR3 loop spans 16 amino acids. Germline V CDR1 and CDR2: LNHDA, SQIVND (reference sequence). J lost 5 bases, V lost 3 bases, and 12 bases had no gene match. The CDR3 protein is CASSMNPGTAFYGYTF. DNA of the CDR3: TGTGCCAGTAGTATGAACCCCGGGACAGCCTTTTATGGCTACACCTTC.

About this clone: At one boundary the junction diverges from the germline segment, which might be a read error. The chain couples TRBV29-1 to TRBJ2-1; D possibly corresponds to TRBD2 (5 bases). CDR1 and CDR2 from the germline V gene are SQVTM and ANQGSEA. The CDR3 runs to 11 residues. The CDR3 DNA is TGCAGCGTTGAAGCCCGAGGGCCCGGGCTCTTC. This translates into CSVEARGPGLF.

The V gene is TRBV7-9, the J gene TRBJ2-1, with 11 positions matching TRBD2. The length of the CDR3 is 17 residues. Losses at the gene ends were 3 bases for V and 7 bases for J; bases not matched to a gene: 11. The germline gives CDR1 SEHNR, CDR2 FQNEAQ (reference sequence). CDR3 loop: CASSLTIAGGPNNEQFF. CDR3 DNA sequence: TGTGCCAGCAGCTTGACCATAGCGGGAGGGCCTAATAATGAGCAGTTCTTC.